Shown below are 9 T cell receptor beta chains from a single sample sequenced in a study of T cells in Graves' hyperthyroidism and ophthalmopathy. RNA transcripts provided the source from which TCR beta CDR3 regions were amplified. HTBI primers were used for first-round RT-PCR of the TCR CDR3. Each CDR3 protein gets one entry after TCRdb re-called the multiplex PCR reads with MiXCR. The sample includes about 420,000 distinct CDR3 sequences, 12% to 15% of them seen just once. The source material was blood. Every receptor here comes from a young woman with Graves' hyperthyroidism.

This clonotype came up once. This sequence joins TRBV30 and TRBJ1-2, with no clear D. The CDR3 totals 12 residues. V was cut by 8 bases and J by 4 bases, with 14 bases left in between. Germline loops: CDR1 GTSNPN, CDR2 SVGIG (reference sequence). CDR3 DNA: TGTGCCCGGAACCGGAGATCCTATGGCTACACCTTC. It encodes CARNRRSYGYTF.

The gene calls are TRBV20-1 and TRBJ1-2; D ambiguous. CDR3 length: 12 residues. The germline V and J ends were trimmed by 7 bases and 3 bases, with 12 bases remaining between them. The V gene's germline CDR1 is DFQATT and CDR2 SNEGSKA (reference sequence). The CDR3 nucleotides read TGCAGTGTAGAGGACGGAGACTATGGCTACACCTTC. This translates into CSVEDGDYGYTF.

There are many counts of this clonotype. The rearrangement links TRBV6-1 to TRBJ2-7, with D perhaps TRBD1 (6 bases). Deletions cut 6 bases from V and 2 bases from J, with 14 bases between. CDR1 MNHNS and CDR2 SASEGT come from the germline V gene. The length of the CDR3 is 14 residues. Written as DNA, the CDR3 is TGTGCCAGCAGACTAGGTAGGGGGACCTACGAGCAGTACTTC. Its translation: CASRLGRGTYEQYF.

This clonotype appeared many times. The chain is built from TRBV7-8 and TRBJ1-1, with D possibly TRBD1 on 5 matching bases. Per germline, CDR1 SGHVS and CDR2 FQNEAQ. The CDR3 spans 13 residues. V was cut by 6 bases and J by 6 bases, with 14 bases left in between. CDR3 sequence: CASSLSGGSEAFF. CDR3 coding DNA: TGTGCCAGCAGTTTATCTGGGGGGTCTGAAGCTTTCTTT.

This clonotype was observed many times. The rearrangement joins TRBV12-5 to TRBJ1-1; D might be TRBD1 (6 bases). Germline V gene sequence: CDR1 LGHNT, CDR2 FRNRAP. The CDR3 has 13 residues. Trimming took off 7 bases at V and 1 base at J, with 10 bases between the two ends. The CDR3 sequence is CASAGTTNTEAFF. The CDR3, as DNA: TGTGCTAGTGCCGGGACAACGAACACTGAAGCTTTCTTT.

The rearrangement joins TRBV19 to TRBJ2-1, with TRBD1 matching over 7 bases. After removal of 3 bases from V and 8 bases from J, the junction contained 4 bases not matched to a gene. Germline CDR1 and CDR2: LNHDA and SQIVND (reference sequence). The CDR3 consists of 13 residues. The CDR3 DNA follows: TGTGCCAGTAGTATTACAGGGGTCGATGAGCAGTTCTTC. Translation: CASSITGVDEQFF.

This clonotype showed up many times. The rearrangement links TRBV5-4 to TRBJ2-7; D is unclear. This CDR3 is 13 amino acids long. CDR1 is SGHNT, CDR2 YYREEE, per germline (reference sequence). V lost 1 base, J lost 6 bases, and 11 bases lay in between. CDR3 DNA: TGTGCCAGCAGCTTGTTCGGGTCCCCCGAGCAGTACTTC. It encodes CASSLFGSPEQYF. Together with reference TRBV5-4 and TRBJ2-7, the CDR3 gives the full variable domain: ETGVTQSPTHLIKTRGQQVTLRCSSQSGHNTVSWYQQALGQGPQFIFQYYREEENGRGNFPPRFSGLQFPNYSSELNVNALELDDSALYLCASSLFGSPEQYFGPGTRLTVT.

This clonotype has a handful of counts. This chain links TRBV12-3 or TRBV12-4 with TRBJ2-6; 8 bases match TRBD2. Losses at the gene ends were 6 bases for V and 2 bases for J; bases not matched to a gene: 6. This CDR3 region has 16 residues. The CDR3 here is CASSDPGGTGANVLTF. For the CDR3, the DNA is TGTGCCAGCAGCGACCCGGGAGGGACTGGGGCCAACGTCCTGACTTTC.

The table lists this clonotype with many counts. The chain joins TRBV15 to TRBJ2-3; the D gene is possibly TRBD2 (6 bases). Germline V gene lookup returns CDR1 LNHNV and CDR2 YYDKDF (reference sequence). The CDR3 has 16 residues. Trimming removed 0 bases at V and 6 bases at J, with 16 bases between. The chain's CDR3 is CATSRDGAGPTDTQYF. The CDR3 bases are TGTGCCACCAGCAGAGATGGGGCGGGACCCACGGATACGCAGTATTTT. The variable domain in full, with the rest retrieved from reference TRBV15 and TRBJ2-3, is DAMVIQNPRYQVTQFGKPVTLSCSQTLNHNVMYWYQQKSSQAPKLLFHYYDKDFNNEADTPDNFQSRRPNTSFCFLDIRSPGLGDTAMYLCATSRDGAGPTDTQYFGPGTRLTVL.